What follows are 27 T cell receptor beta chains derived from one specimen sequenced in a study of CD8 T cells in ankylosing spondylitis. TCRdb used MiXCR to reprocess the 5' RACE reads, holding one entry per CDR3 protein. The sample lists roughly 280,000 distinct CDR3 sequences; about 19% were seen once. Sequencing was done on a sample of blood, either unsorted or a sorted T cell fraction (not recorded which). The receptors come from a male donor with ankylosing spondylitis or in good health (not recorded which).

This sequence joins TRBV20-1 and TRBJ2-1, with D hard to call. V shed 6 bases and J shed 2 bases, with 20 bases lying between them. The CDR3 is 16 residues long. Germline assignment: CDR1 DFQATT and CDR2 SNEGSKA (reference sequence). The CDR3 DNA is TGCAGTGCCGAAGAGACAATGAAAAATGCCTACAATGAGCAGTTCTTC. Translation: CSAEETMKNAYNEQFF.

CDR3 loop: CSATGTGGAAGYTF. Here the CDR3 DNA reads TGCAGTGCGACCGGGACAGGGGGGGCTGCTGGCTACACCTTC. The chain recombines TRBV20-1 with TRBJ1-2, with 11 bases that match TRBD1. The CDR3 runs 14 residues. Germline V gene data show CDR1 as DFQATT and CDR2 as SNEGSKA (reference sequence). V gave up 6 bases and J gave up 7 bases; unmatched junction bases: 10.

This clonotype was detected many times. This chain joins TRBV3-1 and TRBJ1-2; D may be TRBD1 (5 bases). The ends were cut back, 3 bases at V and 5 bases at J, with 19 bases in the middle. The CDR3 covers 16 residues. The germline V gene encodes CDR1 LGHDT and CDR2 YNNKEL (reference sequence). The CDR3, as DNA: TGTGCCAGCAGCCAGAGAGTCCAGGGCCGCCCTTATGGCTACACCTTC. Translated: CASSQRVQGRPYGYTF.

The chain uses TRBV27 and TRBJ1-3; D perhaps matches TRBD1 (6 bases). CDR1 MNHEY and CDR2 SMNVEV come from the germline V gene (reference sequence). V lost 3 bases to trimming and J lost 4 bases, with 16 bases between them. This CDR3 has 16 amino acids. The CDR3 loop is CASSFRTATGGNTIYF. The CDR3, as DNA: TGTGCCAGCAGTTTTAGGACAGCAACGGGAGGAAACACCATATATTTT.

The V and J genes are TRBV12-3 or TRBV12-4 and TRBJ1-2, with 7 bases aligning to TRBD1. This CDR3 has 14 residues. V trimming: 5 bases; J trimming: 3 bases; junction bases outside the gene matches: 6. DNA of the CDR3: TGTGCCAGCAGTCGACAGGGACGGTACTATGGCTACACCTTC. Encoded protein: CASSRQGRYYGYTF.

The table lists this clonotype with a few counts. The rearrangement joins TRBV11-2 to TRBJ2-3; possibly TRBD2 for D (5 bases). This CDR3 is 15 amino acids long. Germline V CDR1 and CDR2: SGHAT, FQNNGV. The V and J ends lost 3 bases and 0 bases respectively, with 10 bases between them. CDR3 sequence (DNA): TGTGCCAGCAGCTTTCGAGCGGAGAGCACAGATACGCAGTATTTT. Translating it yields CASSFRAESTDTQYF.

This clonotype has a handful of counts. The chain combines TRBV19 with TRBJ1-5, with TRBD1 matching over 7 bases. The ends lost 6 bases at V and 4 bases at J; junction bases unmatched: 6. This CDR3 has 14 residues. Germline-derived CDR1 and CDR2 are LNHDA and SQIVND (reference sequence). The CDR3 protein is CASREGQQNQPQHF. The CDR3 DNA is TGTGCCAGTAGGGAGGGACAGCAAAATCAGCCCCAGCATTTT. Full variable domain (rest looked up from reference TRBV19 and TRBJ1-5): DGGITQSPKYLFRKEGQNVTLSCEQNLNHDAMYWYRQDPGQGLRLIYYSQIVNDFQKGDIAEGYSVSREKKESFPLTVTSAQKNPTAFYLCASREGQQNQPQHFGDGTRLSIL.

V is TRBV4-1 and J is TRBJ1-2; weak D call: TRBD1 (6 bases). The CDR3 spans 13 residues. Germline V gene sequence: CDR1 MGHRA, CDR2 YSYEKL. V lost 4 bases to trimming and J lost 8 bases, with 14 bases between them. The CDR3 DNA reads as TGCGCCAGCAGCCGGGGGACACCGGAAGGCTACACCTTC. This translates into CASSRGTPEGYTF.

The V gene is TRBV7-9, the J gene TRBJ2-2; the D gene is possibly TRBD2 (5 bases). Trimming pared 5 bases from V and 6 bases from J, leaving 10 bases between. The CDR3 consists of 13 residues. In germline, CDR1 is SEHNR, CDR2 FQNEAQ (reference sequence). CDR3 nucleotides: TGTGCCAGCAGCGGACTTCCCTCCGGGGAGCTGTTTTTT. Translation: CASSGLPSGELFF.

CDR3 sequence (DNA): TGTGCCAGCAGCTTGGGGGACAGGGTAGCGTACAATGAGCAGTTCTTC. It translates to CASSLGDRVAYNEQFF. The V and J genes are TRBV7-6 and TRBJ2-1, with 9 bases identical to TRBD1. V gave up 3 bases and J gave up 4 bases; unmatched junction bases: 7. This CDR3 spans 16 amino acids. Germline CDR1 SGHVS, CDR2 FNYEAQ. Variable domain in full (rest from reference TRBV7-6 and TRBJ2-1): GAGVSQSPRYKVTKRGQDVALRCDPISGHVSLYWYRQALGQGPEFLTYFNYEAQQDKSGLPNDRFSAERPEGSISTLTIQRTEQRDSAMYRCASSLGDRVAYNEQFFGPGTRLTVL.

The chain recombines TRBV5-1 with TRBJ2-1; 7 nucleotides align to TRBD1. J gave up 0 bases and V 4 bases, and 4 bases lay outside the gene matches. Germline lookup yields CDR1 SGHRS and CDR2 YFSETQ. The CDR3 is 15 residues long. CDR3 protein: CASSLTGDSYNEQFF. In DNA form, the CDR3 reads TGCGCCAGCAGCCTAACAGGGGACTCCTACAATGAGCAGTTCTTC. Looking up the rest from reference TRBV5-1 and TRBJ2-1 gives the full variable domain: KAGVTQTPRYLIKTRGQQVTLSCSPISGHRSVSWYQQTPGQGLQFLFEYFSETQRNKGNFPGRFSGRQFSNSRSEMNVSTLELGDSALYLCASSLTGDSYNEQFFGPGTRLTVL.

V usage is TRBV10-2 and J usage is TRBJ2-1; unclear D gene. The CDR3 totals 12 residues. The germline V gene has CDR1 WSHSY and CDR2 SAAADI. V lost 8 bases, J lost 8 bases, and 13 bases lay in between. The CDR3 region is CASGWGEHEQFF. The CDR3 nucleotides read TGCGCCAGCGGTTGGGGTGAGCATGAGCAGTTCTTC.

In its sample, this clonotype was seen a few times. This chain joins TRBV10-3 and TRBJ1-1; TRBD1 agrees at 7 bases. V shed 0 bases and J 6 bases; nucleotides not matched to a gene: 4. Germline V gene lookup returns CDR1 ENHRY and CDR2 SYGVKD. This CDR3 has 14 residues. CDR3 coding DNA: TGTGCCATCAGTGAGTCAAACAGGGGTCCTGAAGCTTTCTTT. It specifies CAISESNRGPEAFF.

This clonotype was seen a handful of times. The chain carries TRBV5-1 and TRBJ2-3; possible D gene TRBD2, 7 bases. This CDR3 is built from 14 residues. Trimming cost V 4 bases and J 4 bases, with 13 bases left between them. CDR1 is SGHRS and CDR2 is YFSETQ in the germline V gene. The CDR3 reads CASSPWGGPDTQYF. In DNA form, the CDR3 reads TGCGCCAGCAGCCCTTGGGGGGGGCCAGATACGCAGTATTTT.

This clonotype was counted between two and nine times. The V and J genes are TRBV20-1 and TRBJ1-6, with 8 bases matching TRBD1. The germline V gene encodes CDR1 DFQATT and CDR2 SNEGSKA (reference sequence). The CDR3 contains 14 residues. After removal of 0 bases from V and 7 bases from J, the junction contained 2 bases not matched to a gene. The CDR3, as DNA: TGCAGTGCTAGAGATGCAGGGGGCAATTCACCCCTCCACTTT. Translation: CSARDAGGNSPLHF.

This clonotype was detected ten times or more. CDR3 sequence: CASSLSNYGYTF. CDR3 DNA sequence: TGTGCCAGCAGTTTGAGTAACTATGGCTACACCTTC. The V call is TRBV28, the J call TRBJ1-2; D gene unclear. In germline, CDR1 is MDHEN, CDR2 SYDVKM. The CDR3 is made up of 12 amino acids. V gave up 3 bases and J gave up 1 base, with 3 bases separating them.

This clonotype was detected a few times. The gene calls are TRBV3-1 and TRBJ1-4; 8 bases fit TRBD1. The CDR3 loop spans 14 amino acids. Germline CDR1 and CDR2: LGHDT and YNNKEL (reference sequence). The trim removed 4 bases at V and 11 bases at J, leaving 9 bases unmatched. In DNA form, the CDR3 reads TGTGCCAGCAGCCCGGACAGGGTAGATCGGAAACTGTTTTTT. It codes for CASSPDRVDRKLFF.

There are a few counts of this clonotype. The gene calls are TRBV29-1 and TRBJ2-1; TRBD2 matches at 7 bases. Germline V gene lookup returns CDR1 SQVTM and CDR2 ANQGSEA. The CDR3 is 13 amino acids. After removal of 3 bases from V and 4 bases from J, the junction contained 3 bases not matched to a gene. The CDR3 spells CSVEASGYNEQFF. CDR3 nucleotides: TGCAGCGTTGAGGCTAGCGGATACAATGAGCAGTTCTTC.

The gene calls are TRBV27 and TRBJ2-7; TRBD1 matches at 10 bases. Germline V lookup: CDR1 MNHEY, CDR2 SMNVEV (reference sequence). This CDR3 comprises 16 residues. The J segment lost 4 bases and the V segment lost 5 bases, leaving 11 bases of the junction unmatched. This chain's CDR3 is CASSPTAGQGVYEQYV. The CDR3 coding sequence is TGTGCCAGCAGTCCCACCGCCGGACAGGGGGTTTACGAGCAGTACGTC.

The rearrangement uses TRBV12-3 or TRBV12-4 and TRBJ2-1; tentatively, D is TRBD1 or TRBD2 (5 bases each). The CDR3 runs 13 residues. Between the trimmed V and J ends, which lost 6 bases and 6 bases, there was a span of 12 bases. The CDR3 nucleotides read TGTGCCAGCAGCCCCGGGACCCCCAATGAGCAGTTCTTC. It translates to CASSPGTPNEQFF.

The J gene is TRBJ1-1, the V gene TRBV5-1; D perhaps matches TRBD1 (6 bases). Trimming cost V 0 bases and J 1 base, with 10 bases left between them. The V gene's germline CDR1 is SGHRS and CDR2 YFSETQ. The CDR3 loop spans 15 amino acids. The CDR3 DNA reads as TGCGCCAGCAGCTTGGGCCGGGGACAGAACACTGAAGCTTTCTTT. Amino acid sequence: CASSLGRGQNTEAFF.

This clonotype turned up a few times. The chain is built from TRBV5-6 and TRBJ1-1, with D possibly being TRBD1 (5 bases). Germline values: CDR1 SGHDT, CDR2 YYEEEE. This CDR3 spans 13 amino acids. Trimming pared 5 bases from V and 5 bases from J, leaving 13 bases between. This CDR3 reads CASRAGSRTEAFF. CDR3 nucleotide sequence: TGTGCCAGCAGAGCAGGGTCGAGGACTGAAGCTTTCTTT.

The chain recombines TRBV21-1 with TRBJ2-7; the table assigns TRBD1, which was not confirmed against the DNA. TRBV21-1 is a pseudogene. This CDR3 is built from 17 residues. CDR3 loop: CASSKGREMTGSYEQYV. The CDR3 nucleotides read TGTGCCAGCAGCAAAGGCAGGGAGATGACAGGTTCCTACGAGCAGTACGTC.

J is TRBJ1-5 and V is TRBV30; D call uncertain. The CDR3 totals 13 residues. The V end was cut by 2 bases, the J end by 2 bases, with 7 bases between. Germline-derived CDR1 and CDR2 are GTSNPN and SVGIG (reference sequence). CDR3 bases: TGTGCCTGGAGTCCCGGTGGCAATCAGCCCCAGCATTTT. Encoded protein: CAWSPGGNQPQHF. Looking up the rest from reference TRBV30 and TRBJ1-5 gives the full variable domain: SQTIHQWPATLVQPVGSPLSLECTVEGTSNPNLYWYRQAAGRGLQLLFYSVGIGQISSEVPQNLSASRPQDRQFILSSKKLLLSDSGFYLCAWSPGGNQPQHFGDGTRLSIL.

The rearrangement links TRBV11-1 to TRBJ1-2, with a weak D call TRBD1 (5 bases). Germline V gene sequence: CDR1 SGHAT, CDR2 FQDESV (reference sequence). The CDR3 runs to 15 residues. V dropped 2 bases and J dropped 3 bases, with 13 bases sitting between them. The CDR3 nucleotides read TGTGCCAGCAGCTTAACGACGGGAGGGGACTATGGCTACACCTTC. This translates into CASSLTTGGDYGYTF.

This clonotype appeared a few times. The chain joins TRBV12-3 or TRBV12-4 to TRBJ2-1; the D gene is possibly TRBD2 (5 bases). The CDR3 runs 11 residues. V lost 4 bases and J 7 bases, leaving 5 bases between the germline ends. The CDR3 loop is CASSSGNEQFF. For the CDR3, the DNA is TGTGCCAGCAGTTCGGGGAATGAGCAGTTCTTC.

The chain employs TRBV12-3 or TRBV12-4 and TRBJ1-2; maybe TRBD1 (5 bases). The V end was cut by 5 bases, the J end by 4 bases, with 17 bases between. This CDR3 is 15 amino acids long. The CDR3 loop reads CASSPGGGGIYGYTF. The CDR3 DNA reads TGTGCCAGCAGTCCCGGCGGTGGGGGGATCTATGGCTACACCTTC.